The 5 T cell receptor beta chains below come from one sample, sequenced in a study of blood T cells in healthy people across ages. It was with a sample-barcoded 5' primer and a J-beta primer mix that a second PCR of about 6 to 12 cycles was run. One entry per CDR3 protein results from TCRdb running MiXCR on the 5' RACE reads. The table records more than 700,000 distinct CDR3 sequences, around 50% of them present only once. The sample consisted of blood. All receptors derive from an elderly man in good health.

The rearrangement joins TRBV29-1 to TRBJ2-2; D assignment may be TRBD1 or TRBD2 (5 bases each). V was pared by 4 bases and J by 5 bases, with 14 bases between. CDR1 is SQVTM, CDR2 ANQGSEA, per germline. The CDR3 is made up of 14 amino acids. CDR3 residues: CSVGLGGRTGELFF. Written as DNA, the CDR3 is TGCAGCGTTGGTCTTGGGGGACGGACCGGGGAGCTGTTTTTT.

V is TRBV4-2 and J is TRBJ2-7; maybe TRBD2 (5 bases). V gave up 2 bases and J gave up 0 bases, with 11 bases separating them. CDR3 length equals 15 residues. Looked up from germline, CDR1 is LGHNA and CDR2 is YNFKEQ. The CDR3 here is CASSQPDGNSYEQYF. The CDR3 DNA is TGTGCCAGCAGCCAACCGGACGGGAACTCCTACGAGCAGTACTTC.

The V and J genes are TRBV6-2 or TRBV6-3 and TRBJ2-1; TRBD2 matches 9 bases. The CDR3 covers 16 residues. V shed 2 bases, J shed 6 bases, and the junction held 8 bases outside the gene matches. CDR1 is MNHEY and CDR2 is SVGEGT in the germline V gene. CDR3 coding DNA: TGTGCCAGCAGTTACCTTGCGGGAGGGATAAGCAATGAGCAGTTCTTC. Translating it yields CASSYLAGGISNEQFF.

V usage is TRBV7-2 and J usage is TRBJ1-2; the D gene is possibly TRBD1 (5 bases). Deletions cut 2 bases from V and 4 bases from J, with 14 bases between. Germline V lookup: CDR1 SGHTA, CDR2 FQGNSA. The CDR3 contains 15 residues. CDR3: CASSLSGPSGYGYTF. The CDR3 DNA sequence: TGTGCCAGCAGCTTATCGGGGCCCTCCGGCTATGGCTACACCTTC.

Comment on this clonotype: Given the absence of the conserved phenylalanine or tryptophan at the CDR3 end, a read error is likely. The chain recombines TRBV4-1 with TRBJ2-1; TRBD1 matches 7 bases. Looked up from germline, CDR1 is MGHRA and CDR2 is YSYEKL. The CDR3 runs to 17 residues. Losses at the gene ends were 1 base for V and 1 base for J; bases not matched to a gene: 7. CDR3 loop: CASSQGGSGQSYNEQFL. The CDR3 DNA follows: TGCGCCAGCAGCCAAGGAGGCTCGGGACAGTCCTACAATGAGCAGTTCTTG.